The subject of this entry is one TCR beta chain. Original data processing: Reference gene primer amplification in the assay estimated nucleated cell counts. The repertoire was sequenced with immunoSEQ multiplex PCR; TCRdb's copy has only in-frame clones and lacks some. V and J calls and clone size follow that table, whereas D and trimming were derived from the DNA. Counted here are about 64,000 clones, approximately 91% occurring once; the ten biggest clones make up 1.5% to 2%. This entry comes from a study of blood T cell repertoires in COVID-19. Study-wide background: Acute and convalescent COVID-19 specimens originated in the United States, Italy and Spain. T cells, B-cell-depleted T cells, or PBMCs provided the cDNA or gDNA that served as material.

The CDR3 covers 16 residues. Germline V gene data show CDR1 as LGHDT and CDR2 as YNNKEL (reference sequence). V lost 4 bases and J 0 bases, leaving 13 bases between the germline ends. The sample taken for sequencing was peripheral blood. This sequence originates from a human donor in a cohort sampled during active COVID-19. This rearrangement joins TRBV3-1 (or the pseudogene TRBV3-2) to TRBJ2-1, with unresolved D. CDR3 in amino acids: CASSLPPVSSYNEQFF. DNA of the CDR3: TGTGCCAGCAGCCTCCCCCCGGTGAGCTCCTACAATGAGCAGTTCTTC.